This entry is about one TCR beta chain. Its matching antigen is unknown. TCRdb's table, derived via immunoSEQ multiplex PCR, lists solely in-frame clones and lacks some. The sample yields roughly 200,000 clones, 80% to 90% seen once. This entry is derived from a study of cytomegalovirus exposure and HLA in healthy donors. Overall study results and limits: A subsequent analysis found that TCR clusters from the first cohort also tended to co-occur in the 110 or so validation repertoires, with about 94% of cluster scores above 0. As was reported, the classifier diagnosed cytomegalovirus status with high specificity and sensitivity.

The TCR was taken from a woman between 25 and 40 years old in good health and CMV-seronegative. The specimen sequenced was PBMCs.

CDR3 residues: CASSTERHRGEVGYTF. DNA for the CDR3: TGTGCCAGTTCCACCGAAAGGCACCGGGGGGAGGTTGGCTACACCTTC. This chain uses TRBV2 with TRBJ1-2; perhaps TRBD1 as D (5 bases). Trimming stripped 9 bases from V and 7 bases from J, with 27 bases between. CDR1 is SNHLY and CDR2 is FYNNEI in the germline V gene. The CDR3 runs to 16 residues. Complete variable domain (other parts from reference TRBV2 and TRBJ1-2): EPEVTQTPSHQVTQMGQEVILRCVPISNHLYFYWYRQILGQKVEFLVSFYNNEISEKSEIFDDQFSVERPDGSNFTLKIRSTKLEDSAMYFCASSTERHRGEVGYTFGSGTRLTVV.